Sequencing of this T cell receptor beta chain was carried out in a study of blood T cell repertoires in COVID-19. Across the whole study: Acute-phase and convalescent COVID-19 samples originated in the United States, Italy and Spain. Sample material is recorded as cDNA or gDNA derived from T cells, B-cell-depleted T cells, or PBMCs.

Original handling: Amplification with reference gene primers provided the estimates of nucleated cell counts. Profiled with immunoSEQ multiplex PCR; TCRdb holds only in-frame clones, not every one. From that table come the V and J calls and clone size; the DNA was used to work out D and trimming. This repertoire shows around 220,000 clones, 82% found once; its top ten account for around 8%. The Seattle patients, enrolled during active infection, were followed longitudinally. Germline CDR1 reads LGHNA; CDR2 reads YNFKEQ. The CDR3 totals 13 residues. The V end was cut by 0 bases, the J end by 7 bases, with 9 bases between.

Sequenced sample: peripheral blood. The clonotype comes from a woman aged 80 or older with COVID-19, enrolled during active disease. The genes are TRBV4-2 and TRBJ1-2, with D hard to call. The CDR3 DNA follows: TGTGCCAGCAGCCAAGAGCAGTGGTTTGGCTACACCTTC. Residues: CASSQEQWFGYTF.